The next 29 T cell receptor beta chains were all read from a single sample in a study of blood T cell repertoires in COVID-19. Produced via immunoSEQ multiplex PCR; TCRdb's table is partial and in-frame only. The sample yields around 19,000 clones, about 91% seen once. Sequenced: peripheral blood. The receptors shown here come from a man in his 70s with active COVID-19.

This chain connects TRBV5-5 to TRBJ2-3, with D possibly TRBD2 on 6 matching bases. The V gene's germline CDR1 is SGHKS and CDR2 YYEKEE (reference sequence). The CDR3 extends over 15 amino acids. The V gene lost 0 bases and the J gene lost 5 bases, with 13 bases spanning the gap. The CDR3 region has the DNA TGTGCCAGCAGCTTGGAAGGCAGGGAGGTAGATACGCAGTATTTT. It yields the protein CASSLEGREVDTQYF.

The chain links TRBV7-9 to TRBJ2-1; possibly TRBD2 for D (5 bases). This CDR3 has 17 residues. Trimming pared 1 base from V and 0 bases from J, leaving 13 bases between. Looked up from germline, CDR1 is SEHNR and CDR2 is FQNEAQ (reference sequence). DNA for the CDR3: TGTGCCAGCAGCTTAGGAAAGCGGATCCGCTCCTACAATGAGCAGTTCTTC. It encodes CASSLGKRIRSYNEQFF. The entire variable domain, with the rest obtained from reference TRBV7-9 and TRBJ2-1, is as follows: DTGVSQNPRHKITKRGQNVTFRCDPISEHNRLYWYRQTLGQGPEFLTYFQNEAQLEKSRLLSDRFSAERPKGSFSTLEIQRTEQGDSAMYLCASSLGKRIRSYNEQFFGPGTRLTVL.

The rearrangement joins TRBV3-1 (or the pseudogene TRBV3-2) to TRBJ1-1; D is perhaps TRBD1 (5 bases). CDR1 is LGHDT and CDR2 is YNNKEL in the germline V gene (reference sequence). V was trimmed by 0 bases and J by 3 bases, leaving 11 bases between them. CDR3 size: 15 residues. The CDR3 DNA follows: TGTGCCAGCAGCCAAGAGGAGGGGTTGCACACTGAAGCTTTCTTT. Its protein product is CASSQEEGLHTEAFF.

The chain has TRBV3-1 (or the pseudogene TRBV3-2) and TRBJ2-1, with TRBD2 matching over 10 bases. Germline CDR1 is LGHDT and CDR2 is YNNKEL (reference sequence). V lost 0 bases and J lost 4; bases outside the gene matches: 3. This CDR3 region has 16 residues. The CDR3 DNA sequence: TGTGCCAGCAGCCAAGAGGTTAGCGGGGGGTACAATGAGCAGTTCTTC. Its translation is CASSQEVSGGYNEQFF.

This clone showed up just once. The J gene is TRBJ1-6, the V gene TRBV21-1; TRBD1 is the table's D call and was not checked against the DNA. TRBV21-1 is a documented pseudogene. The CDR3 sequence is 19 residues long. The CDR3 loop is CASSLPGQGDPSPNSPLHF. The CDR3 coding sequence is TGTGCCAGCAGCCTGCCGGGACAGGGGGATCCTTCGCCTAATTCACCCCTCCACTTT.

The chain is built from TRBV7-3 and TRBJ2-5; weak D call: TRBD1 (5 bases). The CDR3 sequence is 13 residues long. Germline V lookup: CDR1 SGHTA, CDR2 FQGTGA. V dropped 4 bases and J dropped 4 bases, with 10 bases sitting between them. The CDR3 reads CASSSTGAETQYF. DNA of the CDR3: TGTGCCAGCAGCTCCACAGGAGCAGAGACCCAGTACTTC.

V usage is TRBV6-5 and J usage is TRBJ1-2, with D perhaps matching TRBD1 (6 bases). This CDR3 spans 13 amino acids. The V and J ends lost 7 bases and 9 bases respectively, with 18 bases between them. The germline gives CDR1 MNHEY, CDR2 SVGAGI. CDR3 coding DNA: TGTGCCAGCAACCACCAGGGGACTATGAGCTACACCTTC. It translates to CASNHQGTMSYTF.

In its sample, this clone was seen once. The gene calls are TRBV30 and TRBJ2-7, with 10 nucleotides matching TRBD1. CDR1 GTSNPN and CDR2 SVGIG come from the germline V gene (reference sequence). There are 16 residues in the CDR3. After removal of 3 bases from V and 4 bases from J, the junction contained 12 bases not matched to a gene. For the CDR3, the DNA is TGTGCCTGGAGCCCTCGAGGACAGGGGGTTCGGTACGAGCAGTACTTC. Its protein is CAWSPRGQGVRYEQYF.

The rearrangement links TRBV18 to TRBJ2-3; tentative D call: TRBD2 (6 bases). Germline V gene lookup returns CDR1 KGHSH and CDR2 LQKENI. Deletions cut 2 bases from V and 1 base from J, with 16 bases between. The CDR3 is made up of 17 amino acids. The CDR3 nucleotides are TGTGCCAGCTCACCAGTGTCGGCGGGACGGGGCACAGATACGCAGTATTTT. Translating gives CASSPVSAGRGTDTQYF.

The gene calls are TRBV9 and TRBJ2-3; D possibly corresponds to TRBD2 (6 bases). V gave up 1 base and J gave up 4 bases, with 13 bases separating them. This CDR3 spans 15 amino acids. Germline CDR1 and CDR2: SGDLS and YYNGEE. CDR3: CASSVSGGYADTQYF. As DNA, the CDR3 is TGTGCCAGCAGCGTATCCGGGGGTTACGCAGATACGCAGTATTTT. Full variable domain (rest looked up from reference TRBV9 and TRBJ2-3): DSGVTQTPKHLITATGQRVTLRCSPRSGDLSVYWYQQSLDQGLQFLIQYYNGEERAKGNILERFSAQQFPDLHSELNLSSLELGDSALYFCASSVSGGYADTQYFGPGTRLTVL.

The V gene is TRBV11-2, the J gene TRBJ2-1, with 8 bases fitting TRBD2. Trimming cost V 3 bases and J 6 bases; bases outside gene matches: 4. There are 14 residues in the CDR3. From germline, CDR1 is SGHAT and CDR2 FQNNGV. CDR3 region: CASSFPGTSNEQFF. In nucleotides, the CDR3 is TGTGCCAGCAGCTTTCCCGGGACTAGCAATGAGCAGTTCTTC.

V gene TRBV21-1 combines with J gene TRBJ2-2; the tabulated D call, TRBD2, remains unverified against the DNA. TRBV21-1 is described as a pseudogene. The CDR3 has 14 amino acids. CDR3 region: CASSTPVVTGELFF. Written as DNA, the CDR3 is TGTGCCAGCAGCACCCCGGTTGTCACCGGGGAGCTGTTTTTT.

V gene TRBV15 combines with J gene TRBJ2-3, with TRBD2 matching 10 bases. V lost 1 base, J lost 1 base, and 5 bases stayed unmatched. Germline assignment: CDR1 LNHNV and CDR2 YYDKDF (reference sequence). The CDR3 extends over 17 amino acids. Written as DNA, the CDR3 is TGTGCCACCAGCAGAGGGTTCCTAGCGGGGGGCACAGATACGCAGTATTTT. Translated: CATSRGFLAGGTDTQYF.

The chain links TRBV18 to TRBJ1-1; TRBD1 might be the D (5 bases). The CDR3 is 15 residues long. In germline, CDR1 is KGHSH, CDR2 LQKENI. The V end was cut by 1 base, the J end by 0 bases, with 9 bases between. CDR3 DNA sequence: TGTGCCAGCTCACCACTCGGACACATGAACACTGAAGCTTTCTTT. Translation: CASSPLGHMNTEAFF.

This rearrangement joins TRBV5-6 to TRBJ1-1; D uncertain. CDR3 length equals 14 residues. Trimming left V 0 bases short and J 0 bases short, with 6 bases between. Germline CDR1 reads SGHDT; CDR2 reads YYEEEE. The CDR3 nucleotides read TGTGCCAGCAGCTTGGCCGCGTTGAACACTGAAGCTTTCTTT. It codes for CASSLAALNTEAFF.

CDR3 nucleotide sequence: TGTGCCATCGGGGAAAGGACAGAACCGAGCACTGAAGCTTTCTTT. It is translated as CAIGERTEPSTEAFF. The chain uses TRBV10-3 and TRBJ1-1; perhaps TRBD1 as D (6 bases). CDR1 is ENHRY and CDR2 is SYGVKD in the germline V gene. This CDR3 comprises 15 residues. V was pared by 8 bases and J by 4 bases, with 20 bases between.

The chain has TRBV3-1 (or the pseudogene TRBV3-2) and TRBJ2-3, with D tentatively TRBD2 (5 bases). The CDR3 contains 16 residues. V was shortened by 0 bases and J by 0 bases, with 10 bases between the two germline ends. Germline CDR1 LGHDT, CDR2 YNNKEL (reference sequence). The CDR3: CASSQDPGLSTDTQYF. The CDR3 DNA reads TGTGCCAGCAGCCAAGATCCCGGACTTAGCACAGATACGCAGTATTTT.

The rearrangement uses TRBV24-1 and TRBJ2-3; maybe TRBD2 (5 bases). V was clipped by 0 bases and J by 6 bases, with 9 bases between them. Germline CDR1 is KGHDR and CDR2 is SFDVKD. The CDR3 is made up of 14 amino acids. The CDR3 nucleotides are TGTGCCACCAGTGATTTGTCCCCGGGGGATACGCAGTATTTT. Encoded protein: CATSDLSPGDTQYF.

This clone was counted a single time. The gene calls are TRBV4-2 and TRBJ2-7, with 10 bases aligning to TRBD2. The CDR3 runs to 18 residues. Germline CDR1 is LGHNA and CDR2 is YNFKEQ. With V trimmed by 3 bases and J by 0 bases, 11 bases remained unmatched. CDR3 sequence (DNA): TGTGCCAGCAGCCAGGTGACTAGCGGGTACCTCAGCTCCTACGAGCAGTACTTC. Translated: CASSQVTSGYLSSYEQYF.

This clone was detected a few times. The V and J genes are TRBV9 and TRBJ2-7, with 7 nucleotides matching TRBD2. With V trimmed by 3 bases and J by 4 bases, 13 bases remained unmatched. The CDR3 spans 16 residues. Germline assignment: CDR1 SGDLS and CDR2 YYNGEE. CDR3 sequence (DNA): TGTGCCAGCAGCGCATCTTTAGGGGAGGGCCTGTACGAGCAGTACTTC. The encoded protein is CASSASLGEGLYEQYF.

The chain employs TRBV28 and TRBJ2-2; 11 nucleotides match TRBD1. In germline, CDR1 is MDHEN, CDR2 SYDVKM. This CDR3 region has 15 residues. V lost 5 bases and J lost 6; bases outside the gene matches: 5. For the CDR3, the DNA is TGTGCCAGCAGTACACCGGGACAGGGGGCCGGGGAGCTGTTTTTT. Protein product: CASSTPGQGAGELFF.

The gene calls are TRBV25-1 and TRBJ1-1; D not certain. The CDR3 totals 13 residues. Trimming stripped 11 bases from V and 5 bases from J, with 18 bases between. Germline V gives CDR1 MGHDK, CDR2 SYGVNS. The CDR3 DNA reads as TGTGCCGCTAGCAGTTCTGGAGGTACTGAAGCTTTCTTT. As protein: CAASSSGGTEAFF. Full variable domain (missing parts from reference TRBV25-1 and TRBJ1-1): EADIYQTPRYLVIGTGKKITLECSQTMGHDKMYWYQQDPGMELHLIHYSYGVNSTEKGDLSSESTVSRIRTEHFPLTLESARPSHTSQYLCAASSSGGTEAFFGQGTRLTVV.

This chain uses TRBV5-4 with TRBJ1-1; no clear D gene. Looked up from germline, CDR1 is SGHNT and CDR2 is YYREEE (reference sequence). The V and J ends lost 4 bases and 5 bases respectively, with 9 bases between them. This CDR3 is 12 amino acids long. Here the CDR3 DNA reads TGTGCCAGCAGCCCCGGTCGGACTGAAGCTTTCTTT. Translating gives CASSPGRTEAFF.

J is TRBJ2-7 and V is TRBV18; D perhaps matches TRBD2 (5 bases). Germline lookup yields CDR1 KGHSH and CDR2 LQKENI. V was pared by 3 bases and J by 7 bases, with 10 bases between. The CDR3 has 12 residues. CDR3 sequence: CASSPGRGEQYF. The CDR3 DNA reads as TGTGCCAGCTCACCCGGACGCGGGGAGCAGTACTTC.

The rearrangement joins TRBV6-2 or TRBV6-3 to TRBJ2-3; 8 bases line up with TRBD2. Trimming cost V 8 bases and J 5 bases; bases outside gene matches: 6. The CDR3 is 13 residues long. Germline V gene lookup returns CDR1 MNHEY and CDR2 SVGEGT. The CDR3 loop is CASRRAGGDTQYF. Here the CDR3 DNA reads TGTGCCAGCCGCCGCGCGGGGGGAGATACGCAGTATTTT.

The chain carries TRBV5-4 and TRBJ2-7; the match to TRBD2 covers 10 bases. The CDR3 sequence is 15 residues long. Germline values: CDR1 SGHNT, CDR2 YYREEE (reference sequence). V was clipped by 3 bases and J by 7 bases; unmatched bases: 10. The CDR3 reads CASSSRGPSGSEQYF. In DNA, the CDR3 is TGTGCCAGCAGCTCTCGAGGGCCTAGCGGGAGTGAGCAGTACTTC. Looking up the rest from reference TRBV5-4 and TRBJ2-7 gives the full variable domain: ETGVTQSPTHLIKTRGQQVTLRCSSQSGHNTVSWYQQALGQGPQFIFQYYREEENGRGNFPPRFSGLQFPNYSSELNVNALELDDSALYLCASSSRGPSGSEQYFGPGTRLTVT.

This sequence joins TRBV6-1 and TRBJ2-7, with 7 bases matching TRBD2. Germline V gene sequence: CDR1 MNHNS, CDR2 SASEGT. J gave up 1 base and V 4 bases, and 10 bases lay outside the gene matches. The CDR3 runs to 16 residues. The CDR3 is CASSAGPPGGSYEQYF. The CDR3 region has the DNA TGTGCCAGCAGTGCAGGTCCCCCGGGAGGATCCTACGAGCAGTACTTC.

This chain joins TRBV6-2 or TRBV6-3 and TRBJ2-5; 13 nucleotides line up with TRBD2. The CDR3 sequence is 20 residues long. V lost 2 bases to trimming and J lost 5 bases; unmatched junction nucleotides: 17. Germline lookup yields CDR1 MNHEY and CDR2 SVGEGT. CDR3 coding DNA: TGTGCCAGCAGTTACCACCCGCGGACTAGCGGGAGCCCCAAACGTGAGACCCAGTACTTC. Protein sequence: CASSYHPRTSGSPKRETQYF.

The J gene is TRBJ2-7, the V gene TRBV30; 8 nucleotides match TRBD1. The J segment lost 5 bases and the V segment lost 4 bases, leaving 4 bases of the junction unmatched. This CDR3 has 12 amino acids. The germline V gene has CDR1 GTSNPN and CDR2 SVGIG (reference sequence). The CDR3 loop is CAWNRQGHEQYF. The CDR3 DNA reads TGTGCCTGGAACAGACAGGGGCACGAGCAGTACTTC. Full variable domain (remainder filled in from reference TRBV30 and TRBJ2-7): SQTIHQWPATLVQPVGSPLSLECTVEGTSNPNLYWYRQAAGRGLQLLFYSVGIGQISSEVPQNLSASRPQDRQFILSSKKLLLSDSGFYLCAWNRQGHEQYFGPGTRLTVT.